The rows below give T cell receptor beta chains drawn from one sample of a study of blood T cells in healthy people across ages. One entry per CDR3 protein, called by TCRdb with MiXCR from the 5' RACE reads. The repertoire holds 800,000 or so distinct CDR3 sequences, with more than 20% as singletons. The data were also submitted as part of a second study, on T cells of mothers and their children.

Sequenced: blood. These receptors were taken from a boy aged 5-17 years in good health. The CDR3 runs from the conserved cysteine through the conserved F or W. The order of the fields is J gene, V gene, CDR3 protein.

TRBJ2-1,TRBV3-1,CASSQGRSGYNEQFF
TRBJ2-3,TRBV28,CASSLGGTVSFTDTQYF
TRBJ2-1,TRBV6-2/TRBV6-3,CASSGTSEYNEQFF
TRBJ1-6,TRBV2,CASRTNKDNSPLHF
NA,TRBV7-9,CASSPLATYEQYF
TRBJ2-1,TRBV10-3,CATWGFEGNEQFF
TRBJ1-1,TRBV7-2,CASRTGQGITEAFF
TRBJ2-1,TRBV12-3/TRBV12-4,CASSFEGLEQFF
TRBJ2-7,TRBV11-1,CASSPAGTSGEPSSYEQYF
TRBJ2-5,TRBV5-1,CASSAPNVLARQQETQYF
TRBJ1-4,TRBV20-1,CSARDSVRGGGEKLFF
TRBJ1-2,TRBV24-1,CATSDAGDVGYTF
TRBJ1-2,TRBV6-5,CASSYLERGYGYTF
TRBJ2-7,TRBV19,CASSQGAHEQYF
TRBJ2-1,TRBV7-9,CASSPTLAGGTWEQFF
TRBJ1-6,TRBV12-3/TRBV12-4,CASSVDRGRNSPLHF
TRBJ2-7,TRBV7-2,CASSLGGQGWYEQYF
TRBJ2-1,TRBV3-1,CASSYEGGNEQFF
TRBJ1-2,TRBV28,CASRYPTGGHGYTF
TRBJ1-2,TRBV28,CASSYRTGYLGYTF
TRBJ1-2,TRBV7-3,CASSPWPGKEYGYTF
TRBJ1-2,TRBV7-3,CASSYRDPLRDGYTF
TRBJ2-7,TRBV7-9,CASSPPGAYYEQYF
TRBJ2-7,TRBV7-9,CASSPPGQTYEQYF
TRBJ2-2,TRBV4-3,CASSQDGLAGVAGELFF
TRBJ2-5,TRBV4-3,CASSQDRYTSGGPWETQYF
TRBJ1-1,TRBV11-2,CASSLIYILNTEAFF
TRBJ1-2,TRBV5-1,CASSAAPGNMNYGYTF
TRBJ1-1,TRBV15,CATSSPLIGNTEAFF
TRBJ2-2,TRBV28,CASSSVNGELFF
TRBJ1-2,TRBV11-2,CASSFPRDSANYGYTF
TRBJ2-7,TRBV5-6,CASSWTSTYEQYF
TRBJ2-7,TRBV20-1,CSARNFSYEQYF
TRBJ2-7,TRBV2,CASRVTEYEQYF
TRBJ1-4,TRBV29-1,CSARQGMSEKLFF
TRBJ1-5,TRBV7-8,CASSLVGAVNQPQHF
TRBJ1-5,TRBV28,CASSPLGEGSNQPQHF
TRBJ2-3,TRBV24-1,CATSDPLAGGRDTQYF
TRBJ1-2,TRBV28,CASSHPKYGYTF
TRBJ1-5,TRBV29-1,CSVRGGGSNQPQHF
TRBJ2-5,TRBV20-1,CSATSTDRAETQYF
TRBJ2-4,TRBV20-1,CSARPGTEEGIQYF
TRBJ2-7,TRBV19,CASSISWTLEQYF
TRBJ2-2,TRBV2,CASCSGLVVSYGELFF
TRBJ2-5,TRBV28,CASRPPGTSRETQYF
TRBJ1-5,TRBV5-5,CASSLMVAGNQPQHF
TRBJ2-2,TRBV29-1,CSVEGAMTGELFF
TRBJ1-1,TRBV6-5,CASRTGPTEAFF
TRBJ1-1,TRBV4-3,CASSQQQGNTEAFF
TRBJ1-3,TRBV25-1,CASSERQGGNTIYF
TRBJ1-1,TRBV3-1,CASSLMGPIGAEAFF
TRBJ1-6,TRBV28,CASSSPGQGVGSPLHF
TRBJ2-2,TRBV7-3,CASGQRGGLSRELFF
TRBJ1-6,TRBV5-6,CASSLGPHPTGPHYNSPLYF
TRBJ2-4,TRBV29-1,CSVGLAGDKNIQYF